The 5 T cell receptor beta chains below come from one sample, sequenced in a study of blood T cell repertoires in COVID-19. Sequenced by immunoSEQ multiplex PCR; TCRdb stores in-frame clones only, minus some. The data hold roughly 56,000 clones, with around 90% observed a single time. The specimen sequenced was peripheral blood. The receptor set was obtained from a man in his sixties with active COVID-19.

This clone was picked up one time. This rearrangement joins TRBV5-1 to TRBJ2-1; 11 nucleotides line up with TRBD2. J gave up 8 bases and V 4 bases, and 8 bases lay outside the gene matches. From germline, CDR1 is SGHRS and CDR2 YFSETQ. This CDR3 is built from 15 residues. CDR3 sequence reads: CASSPTSGSDHEQFF. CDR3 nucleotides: TGCGCCAGCAGCCCTACTAGCGGGAGTGACCATGAGCAGTTCTTC.

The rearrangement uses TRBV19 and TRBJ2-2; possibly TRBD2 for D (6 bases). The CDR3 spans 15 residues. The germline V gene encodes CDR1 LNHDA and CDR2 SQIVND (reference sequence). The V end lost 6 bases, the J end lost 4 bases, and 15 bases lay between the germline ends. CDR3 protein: CASRRIFGGTGELFF. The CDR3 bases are TGTGCCAGTAGGAGGATTTTCGGGGGCACCGGGGAGCTGTTTTTT.

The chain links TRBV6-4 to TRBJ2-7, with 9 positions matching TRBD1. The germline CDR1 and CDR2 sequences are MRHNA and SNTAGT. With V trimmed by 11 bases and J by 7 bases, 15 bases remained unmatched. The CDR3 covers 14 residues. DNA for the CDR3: TGTGCCCTTCATACAACAGGGGGCAATCGGGAGCAGTACTTC. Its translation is CALHTTGGNREQYF.

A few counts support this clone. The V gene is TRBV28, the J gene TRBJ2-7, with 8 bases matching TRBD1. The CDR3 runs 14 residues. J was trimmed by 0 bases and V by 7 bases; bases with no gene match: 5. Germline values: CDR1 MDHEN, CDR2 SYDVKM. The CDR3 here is CASTRDRSSYEQYF. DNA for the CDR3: TGTGCCAGCACCCGGGACAGGAGCTCCTACGAGCAGTACTTC. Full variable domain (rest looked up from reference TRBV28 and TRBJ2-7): DVKVTQSSRYLVKRTGEKVFLECVQDMDHENMFWYRQDPGLGLRLIYFSYDVKMKEKGDIPEGYSVSREKKERFSLILESASTNQTSMYLCASTRDRSSYEQYFGPGTRLTVT.

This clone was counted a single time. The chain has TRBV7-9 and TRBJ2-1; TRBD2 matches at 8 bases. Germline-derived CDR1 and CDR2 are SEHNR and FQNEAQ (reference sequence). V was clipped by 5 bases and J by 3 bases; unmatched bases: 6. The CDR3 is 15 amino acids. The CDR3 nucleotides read TGTGCCAGCAGCCTAAGCGGGGGCATCTACAATGAGCAGTTCTTC. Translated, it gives CASSLSGGIYNEQFF.